Below are 5 T cell receptor beta chains sequenced from a single sample in a study of blood T cell repertoires in COVID-19. Assay used: immunoSEQ multiplex PCR; TCRdb lists only in-frame clones, some missing. The table records under 10,000 clones, 91% of them present only once. The sequenced sample consisted of peripheral blood. The source of these receptors is a woman aged 45-65 years with active COVID-19.

This chain connects TRBV5-1 to TRBJ2-3, with TRBD2 as a possible D gene (6 bases). Germline V lookup: CDR1 SGHRS, CDR2 YFSETQ. With 0 bases removed from V and 5 bases from J, the gap between germline ends came to 10 bases. This CDR3 is built from 14 residues. In DNA form, the CDR3 reads TGCGCCAGCAGCTTGGGTGGGGAGGTAGATACGCAGTATTTT. It encodes CASSLGGEVDTQYF. The whole variable domain, remainder taken from reference TRBV5-1 and TRBJ2-3, is KAGVTQTPRYLIKTRGQQVTLSCSPISGHRSVSWYQQTPGQGLQFLFEYFSETQRNKGNFPGRFSGRQFSNSRSEMNVSTLELGDSALYLCASSLGGEVDTQYFGPGTRLTVL.

The chain uses TRBV29-1 and TRBJ2-1; a possible D gene is TRBD1 (5 bases). The germline V gene has CDR1 SQVTM and CDR2 ANQGSEA. The CDR3 spans 13 residues. Trimming left V 3 bases short and J 4 bases short, with 10 bases between. This chain's CDR3 is CSVDKGKYNEQFF. As DNA, the CDR3 is TGCAGCGTTGATAAGGGGAAATACAATGAGCAGTTCTTC.

This clone appeared once. The gene calls are TRBV3-1 (or the pseudogene TRBV3-2) and TRBJ2-2; 9 nucleotides align to TRBD1. Germline V gene sequence: CDR1 LGHDT, CDR2 YNNKEL (reference sequence). J gave up 5 bases and V 4 bases, and 5 bases lay outside the gene matches. The CDR3 is made up of 15 amino acids. Here the CDR3 DNA reads TGTGCCAGCAGCCTGGACAGGGGCAATACCGGGGAGCTGTTTTTT. Residues: CASSLDRGNTGELFF.

This clone was counted once. The rearrangement links TRBV2 to TRBJ1-1, with 9 bases lining up with TRBD1. The CDR3 is 15 residues long. V dropped 3 bases and J dropped 4; count of bases not matched to a gene: 6. The germline V gene encodes CDR1 SNHLY and CDR2 FYNNEI. The CDR3 DNA follows: TGTGCCAGCAGTGACGGACAGGGGACGGGCACTGAAGCTTTCTTT. It codes for CASSDGQGTGTEAFF.

The chain is built from TRBV28 and TRBJ1-1; D is unresolved. CDR1 is MDHEN and CDR2 is SYDVKM in the germline V gene. Trimming removed 5 bases from V and 0 bases from J, with 10 bases in between. The CDR3 spans 14 residues. The CDR3 DNA sequence: TGTGCCAGCAGTACACAGCCCTTGAACACTGAAGCTTTCTTT. It codes for CASSTQPLNTEAFF.